This TCR beta chain is drawn from a study of CD8 T cells in ankylosing spondylitis (dated by TCRdb to the late 2010s). With respect to the entire study: The study profiled T cell receptor beta repertoires in healthy donors and ankylosing spondylitis patients to find disease-linked TCR variants. The full study cohort was made up of approximately 27 ankylosing spondylitis patients and 108 healthy donors. Samples of peripheral blood were taken, and for ankylosing spondylitis patients, synovial fluid was collected as well.

Beyond this particular receptor, the publication reports: The disease-linked clones had a CD8+ phenotype and were found at relatively low frequencies in peripheral blood. The disease-linked clones were reported to be significantly enriched in matched synovial fluid samples from ankylosing spondylitis patients. Some TCR beta motif variants had previously been reported in synovial fluid and blood of reactive arthritis patients, which suggested common disease-initiation mechanisms. A TCR beta motif of roughly 8 highly homologous amino acid variants appeared characteristic of blood from ankylosing spondylitis patients.

Trimming leaves V shorter by 6 bases and J shorter by 5 bases, with the junction holding 7 bases beyond the gene matches. The CDR3 runs 15 amino acids, cysteine and phenylalanine included. Only the CDR3 DNA stays, 45 bases, in frame from base 1. For CDR1 and CDR2, the germline V gene lists SGHNT and YENEEA. Remarks on this clonotype: Its target antigen remains unknown. The input lacks base qualities; no much larger clone sits a single base away.

Sequencing relied on an Illumina HiSeq 2500. TCR beta libraries were prepared by quantitative 5'-RACE with molecular barcodes. The source study handled its data this way. A new computational method based on a probabilistic model of VDJ rearrangement was used to identify disease-linked TCR variants. TCRdb redid the processing of the public reads, applying fastp at Q25 and MiXCR, and retained in-frame beta chains. Records with the same CDR3 protein are collapsed into one entry carrying the most frequent genes and DNA. These V and J calls originate from TCRdb's pipeline instead of the authors' own analysis. The sample table contains approximately 550,000 distinct CDR3 sequences; only one count was recorded for about an eighth of them. Clones ranked in the top ten supply nearly 7% of the sample.

The sequenced material came from blood, either unsorted or a sorted T cell fraction (not recorded which). The receptor comes from a male donor with ankylosing spondylitis. In this chain, TRBV11-3 is recombined with TRBJ2-2, and 9 junctional nucleotides match TRBD1. The CDR3 amino acid sequence is: CASRPGTGPTGELFF. DNA sequence: TGTGCCAGCAGACCCGGGACAGGGCCTACCGGGGAGCTGTTTTTT.